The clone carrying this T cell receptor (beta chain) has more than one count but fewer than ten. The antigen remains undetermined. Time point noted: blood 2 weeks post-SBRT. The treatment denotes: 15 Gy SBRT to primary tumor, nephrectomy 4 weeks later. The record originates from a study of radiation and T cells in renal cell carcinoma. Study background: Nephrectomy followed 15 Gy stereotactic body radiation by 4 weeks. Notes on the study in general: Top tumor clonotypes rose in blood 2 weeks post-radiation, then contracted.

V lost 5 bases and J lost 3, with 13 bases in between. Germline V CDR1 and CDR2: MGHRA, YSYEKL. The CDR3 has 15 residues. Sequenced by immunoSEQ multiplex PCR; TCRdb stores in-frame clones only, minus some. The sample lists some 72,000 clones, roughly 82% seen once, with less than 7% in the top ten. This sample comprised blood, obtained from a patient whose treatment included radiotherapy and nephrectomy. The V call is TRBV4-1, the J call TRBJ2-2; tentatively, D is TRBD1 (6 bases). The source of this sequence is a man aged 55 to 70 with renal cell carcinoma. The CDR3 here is CASSWQGPDTGELFF. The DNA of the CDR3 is TGCGCCAGCAGCTGGCAGGGGCCCGACACCGGGGAGCTGTTTTTT.